The 14 T cell receptor beta chains given below trace back to one sample, sequenced in a study of T cell responses to AZD1222 COVID-19 vaccine. Clones were read by immunoSEQ multiplex PCR, and TCRdb kept only the in-frame ones, dropping some. The repertoire includes 150,000 or so clones, about nine tenths of them detected once, and 3% to 4% sits in the top ten. The source was peripheral blood, collected 28 days after the second AZD1222 dose. The receptors shown here come from an adult who received the AZD1222 COVID-19 vaccine.

The chain links TRBV29-1 to TRBJ2-1; D unresolved. The CDR3 loop spans 14 amino acids. Germline V gives CDR1 SQVTM, CDR2 ANQGSEA. Trimming removed 7 bases from V and 4 bases from J, with 17 bases in between. CDR3 in DNA: TGCAGCGCAGCCCAGGCAGCTGGGTACAATGAGCAGTTCTTC. This encodes CSAAQAAGYNEQFF.

The chain couples TRBV15 to TRBJ1-1; 9 nucleotides line up with TRBD1. V lost 5 bases and J lost 3; bases outside the gene matches: 16. The CDR3 has 18 amino acids. Germline V gene sequence: CDR1 LNHNV, CDR2 YYDKDF (reference sequence). CDR3 bases: TGTGCCACCAGCGCCTACCAGGGACAGGGCGAACGGGACACTGAAGCTTTCTTT. Its protein is CATSAYQGQGERDTEAFF.

The CDR3: CASSLDSSTQYF. The DNA for the CDR3 is TGTGCCAGCAGCTTGGACAGTAGTACGCAGTATTTT. V usage is TRBV5-4 and J usage is TRBJ2-3; D unresolved. V was trimmed by 0 bases and J by 8 bases, leaving 7 bases between them. The CDR3 covers 12 residues. Germline V gene sequence: CDR1 SGHNT, CDR2 YYREEE (reference sequence).

V usage is TRBV15 and J usage is TRBJ2-1, with 9 bases lining up with TRBD1. This CDR3 comprises 15 residues. CDR1 is LNHNV and CDR2 is YYDKDF in the germline V gene (reference sequence). After removal of 2 bases from V and 6 bases from J, the junction contained 5 bases not matched to a gene. The CDR3 region is CATSRLDRGGNEQFF. CDR3 in DNA: TGTGCCACCAGCAGACTGGACAGGGGAGGCAATGAGCAGTTCTTC.

The chain is built from TRBV4-1 and TRBJ2-1; 11 nucleotides align to TRBD2. Germline V lookup: CDR1 MGHRA, CDR2 YSYEKL. The CDR3 is 17 amino acids. V gave up 1 base and J gave up 4 bases; unmatched junction bases: 6. The CDR3 sequence is CASSQGPIAGGYNEQFF. CDR3 bases: TGCGCCAGCAGCCAAGGACCAATAGCGGGGGGGTACAATGAGCAGTTCTTC.

The chain couples TRBV7-9 to TRBJ2-3; 8 bases agree with TRBD2. The V gene's germline CDR1 is SEHNR and CDR2 FQNEAQ (reference sequence). This CDR3 contains 14 residues. The J segment lost 0 bases and the V segment lost 7 bases, leaving 3 bases of the junction unmatched. CDR3 DNA sequence: TGTGCCAGCACGGGAGGGTTGAGCACAGATACGCAGTATTTT. Amino acids: CASTGGLSTDTQYF.

V gene TRBV5-6 combines with J gene TRBJ2-1; D uncertain. Germline CDR1 and CDR2: SGHDT and YYEEEE. The CDR3 contains 11 residues. V was pared by 0 bases and J by 10 bases, with 5 bases between. The CDR3 protein is CASSLGGEQFF. The CDR3 region has the DNA TGTGCCAGCAGCTTGGGCGGAGAGCAGTTCTTC. Looking up the rest from reference TRBV5-6 and TRBJ2-1 gives the full variable domain: DAGVTQSPTHLIKTRGQQVTLRCSPKSGHDTVSWYQQALGQGPQFIFQYYEEEERQRGNFPDRFSGHQFPNYSSELNVNALLLGDSALYLCASSLGGEQFFGPGTRLTVL.

As concerns this clone: Other nucleotide sequences in the sample specify the same CDR3. The V call is TRBV6-4, the J call TRBJ2-3; 12 nucleotides align to TRBD2. The germline V gene has CDR1 MRHNA and CDR2 SNTAGT. V trimming: 2 bases; J trimming: 3 bases; junction bases outside the gene matches: 0. The CDR3 consists of 15 residues. In DNA, the CDR3 is TGTGCCAGCAGTGACGGGACTAGCGGGACAGATACGCAGTATTTT. It translates to CASSDGTSGTDTQYF.

The gene calls are TRBV7-2 and TRBJ1-4; D is undetermined. CDR3 length equals 15 residues. The germline V gene has CDR1 SGHTA and CDR2 FQGNSA. The V end was cut by 1 base, the J end by 6 bases, with 12 bases between. CDR3 coding DNA: TGTGCCAGCAGCTTAGATCGGGGTTCGGATGAAAAACTGTTTTTT. Translation gives CASSLDRGSDEKLFF.

This clone was recorded a few times. V usage is TRBV19 and J usage is TRBJ2-4, with 8 bases aligning to TRBD1. V trimming: 10 bases; J trimming: 1 base; junction bases outside the gene matches: 9. Germline V CDR1 and CDR2: LNHDA, SQIVND (reference sequence). This CDR3 contains 15 residues. The CDR3 nucleotides are TGTGCCACCGCACAGGGGGAGGAGGCCAAAAACATTCAGTACTTC. Protein sequence: CATAQGEEAKNIQYF. Based on the CDR3 plus reference TRBV19 and TRBJ2-4, the full variable domain is DGGITQSPKYLFRKEGQNVTLSCEQNLNHDAMYWYRQDPGQGLRLIYYSQIVNDFQKGDIAEGYSVSREKKESFPLTVTSAQKNPTAFYLCATAQGEEAKNIQYFGAGTRLSVL.

The chain joins TRBV30 to TRBJ2-2; tentative D call: TRBD1 (5 bases). Germline CDR1 reads GTSNPN; CDR2 reads SVGIG (reference sequence). V gave up 0 bases and J gave up 1 base, with 9 bases separating them. The CDR3 is 15 amino acids. The CDR3 here is CAWSVARVNTGELFF. DNA for the CDR3: TGTGCCTGGAGTGTAGCCAGGGTGAACACCGGGGAGCTGTTTTTT.

For this clone: In the same sample, other DNA sequences code for this CDR3. CDR3 loop: CASSLKETQYF. CDR3 nucleotides: TGCGCCAGCAGCTTGAAGGAGACCCAGTACTTC. The chain uses TRBV5-1 and TRBJ2-5; unclear D gene. V lost 1 base and J 5 bases, leaving 3 bases between the germline ends. Germline values: CDR1 SGHRS, CDR2 YFSETQ. The CDR3 has 11 amino acids.

The chain links TRBV4-2 to TRBJ2-3, with D unresolved. Per the germline V gene, CDR1 is LGHNA and CDR2 is YNFKEQ. The V end was cut by 0 bases, the J end by 1 base, with 11 bases between. The CDR3 has 16 amino acids. The CDR3 sequence: CASSQDPEGGTDTQYF. CDR3 DNA: TGTGCCAGCAGCCAAGATCCGGAAGGAGGCACAGATACGCAGTATTTT.

This clone was seen only once. This sequence joins TRBV24-1 and TRBJ2-1, with 9 bases that match TRBD1. J gave up 1 base and V 3 bases, and 0 bases lay outside the gene matches. The CDR3 is made up of 15 amino acids. The germline V gene has CDR1 KGHDR and CDR2 SFDVKD. CDR3 sequence (DNA): TGTGCCACCAGTGATGGACAGGGGTCCTACAATGAGCAGTTCTTC. Its protein is CATSDGQGSYNEQFF.